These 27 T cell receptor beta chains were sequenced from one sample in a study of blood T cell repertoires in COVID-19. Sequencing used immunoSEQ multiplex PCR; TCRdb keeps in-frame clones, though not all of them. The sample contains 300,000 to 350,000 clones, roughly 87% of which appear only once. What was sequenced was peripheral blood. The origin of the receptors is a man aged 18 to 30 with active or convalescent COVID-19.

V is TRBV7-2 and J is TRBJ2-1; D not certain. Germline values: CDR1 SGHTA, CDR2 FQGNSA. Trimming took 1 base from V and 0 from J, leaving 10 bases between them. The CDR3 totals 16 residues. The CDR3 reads CASSLVLLSSYNEQFF. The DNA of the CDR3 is TGTGCCAGCAGCTTAGTTCTGCTAAGCTCCTACAATGAGCAGTTCTTC.

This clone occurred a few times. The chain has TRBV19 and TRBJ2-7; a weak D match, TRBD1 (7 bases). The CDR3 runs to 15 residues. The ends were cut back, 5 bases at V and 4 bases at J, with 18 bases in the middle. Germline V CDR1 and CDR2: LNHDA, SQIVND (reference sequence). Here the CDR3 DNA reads TGTGCCAGTAGTGGACGGACAGGAGGGGCTTACGAGCAGTACTTC. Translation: CASSGRTGGAYEQYF.

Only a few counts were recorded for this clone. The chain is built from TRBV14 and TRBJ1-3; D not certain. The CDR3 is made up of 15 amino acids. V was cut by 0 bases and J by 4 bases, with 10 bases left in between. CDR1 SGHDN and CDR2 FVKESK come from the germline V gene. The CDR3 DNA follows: TGTGCCAGCAGCCAAGATCACTCATGGGGAAACACCATATATTTT. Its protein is CASSQDHSWGNTIYF.

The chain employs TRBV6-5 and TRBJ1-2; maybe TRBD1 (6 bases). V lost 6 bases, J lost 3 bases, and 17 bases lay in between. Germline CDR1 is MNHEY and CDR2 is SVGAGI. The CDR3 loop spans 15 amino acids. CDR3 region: CASSPGRDTDYGYTF. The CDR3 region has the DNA TGTGCCAGCAGCCCAGGTCGGGACACCGACTATGGCTACACCTTC.

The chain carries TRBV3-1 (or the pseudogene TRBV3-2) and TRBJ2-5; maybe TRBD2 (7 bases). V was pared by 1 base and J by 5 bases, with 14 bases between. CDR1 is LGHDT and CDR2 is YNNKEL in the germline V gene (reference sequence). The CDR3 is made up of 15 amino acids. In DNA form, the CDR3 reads TGTGCCAGCAGCCAAGCTAGCGGAGGGGGGGAGACCCAGTACTTC. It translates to CASSQASGGGETQYF.

DNA for the CDR3: TGCGCCAGCACCCGGACAGCCAACACCGGGGAGCTGTTTTTT. It is translated as CASTRTANTGELFF. The V call is TRBV10-2, the J call TRBJ2-2, with a possible D match to TRBD1 (6 bases). In germline, CDR1 is WSHSY, CDR2 SAAADI. V was trimmed by 7 bases and J by 2 bases, leaving 11 bases between them. The CDR3 extends over 14 amino acids.

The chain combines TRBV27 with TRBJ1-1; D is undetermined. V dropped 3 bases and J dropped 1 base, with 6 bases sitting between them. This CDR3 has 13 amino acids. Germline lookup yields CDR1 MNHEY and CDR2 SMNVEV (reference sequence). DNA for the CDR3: TGTGCCAGCAGTTTTTTTAGGAACACTGAAGCTTTCTTT. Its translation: CASSFFRNTEAFF.

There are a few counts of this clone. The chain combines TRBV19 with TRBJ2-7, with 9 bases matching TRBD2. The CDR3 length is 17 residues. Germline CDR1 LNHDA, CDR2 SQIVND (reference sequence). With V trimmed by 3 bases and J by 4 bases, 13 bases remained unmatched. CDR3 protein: CASSMSAPSGIGYEQYF. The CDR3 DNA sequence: TGTGCCAGTAGTATGTCAGCCCCTAGCGGGATTGGTTACGAGCAGTACTTC.

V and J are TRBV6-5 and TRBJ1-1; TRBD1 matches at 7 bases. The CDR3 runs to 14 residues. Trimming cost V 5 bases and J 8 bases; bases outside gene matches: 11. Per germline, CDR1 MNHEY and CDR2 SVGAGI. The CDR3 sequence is CASSQTQGWKEAFF. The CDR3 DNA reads TGTGCCAGCAGTCAGACACAGGGGTGGAAGGAAGCTTTCTTT.

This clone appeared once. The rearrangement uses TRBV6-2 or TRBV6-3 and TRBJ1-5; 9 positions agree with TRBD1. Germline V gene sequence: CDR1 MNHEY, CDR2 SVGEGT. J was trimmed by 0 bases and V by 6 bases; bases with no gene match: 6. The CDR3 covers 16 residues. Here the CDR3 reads CASSAGTGYSNQPQHF. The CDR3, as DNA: TGTGCCAGCAGCGCCGGGACAGGGTATAGCAATCAGCCCCAGCATTTT.

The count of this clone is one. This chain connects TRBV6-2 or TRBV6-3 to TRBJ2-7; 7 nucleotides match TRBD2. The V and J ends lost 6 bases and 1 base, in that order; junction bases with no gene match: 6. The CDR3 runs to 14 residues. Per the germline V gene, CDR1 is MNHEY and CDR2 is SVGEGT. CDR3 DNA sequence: TGTGCCAGCAGCGCAGGACTAGGGTCCTACGAGCAGTACTTC. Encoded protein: CASSAGLGSYEQYF.

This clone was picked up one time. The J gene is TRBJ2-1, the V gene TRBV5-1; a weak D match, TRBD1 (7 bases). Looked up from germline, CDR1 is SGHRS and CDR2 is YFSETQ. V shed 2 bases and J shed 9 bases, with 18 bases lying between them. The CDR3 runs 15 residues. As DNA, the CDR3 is TGCGCCAGCAGCTTAAGACAGGGAGGCCTGGCTGAGCAGTTCTTC. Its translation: CASSLRQGGLAEQFF.

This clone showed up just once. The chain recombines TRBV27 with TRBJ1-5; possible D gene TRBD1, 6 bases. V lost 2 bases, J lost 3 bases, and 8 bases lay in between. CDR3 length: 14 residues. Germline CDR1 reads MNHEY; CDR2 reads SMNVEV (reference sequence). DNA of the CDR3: TGTGCCAGCAGTTTAGGGGGCCTCAATCAGCCCCAGCATTTT. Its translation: CASSLGGLNQPQHF.

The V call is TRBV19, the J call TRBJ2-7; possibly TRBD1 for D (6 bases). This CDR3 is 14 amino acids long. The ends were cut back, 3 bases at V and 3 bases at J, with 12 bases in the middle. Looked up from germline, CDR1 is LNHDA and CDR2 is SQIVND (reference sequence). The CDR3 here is CASSIQGQYYEQYF. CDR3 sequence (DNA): TGTGCCAGTAGTATCCAGGGGCAGTACTACGAGCAGTACTTC.

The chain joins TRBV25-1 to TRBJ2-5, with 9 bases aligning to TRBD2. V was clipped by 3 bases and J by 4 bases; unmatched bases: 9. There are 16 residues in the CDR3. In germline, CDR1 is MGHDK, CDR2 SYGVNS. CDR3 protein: CASSDWGGTSRETQYF. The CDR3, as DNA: TGTGCCAGCAGTGACTGGGGGGGGACTAGCAGAGAGACCCAGTACTTC.

In nucleotides, the CDR3 is TGCGCCAGCAGTTACCAGGGGATAAATGAGCAGTTCTTC. It yields the protein CASSYQGINEQFF. This sequence joins TRBV5-1 and TRBJ2-1; the D gene is possibly TRBD1 (6 bases). Per the germline V gene, CDR1 is SGHRS and CDR2 is YFSETQ. V was cut by 5 bases and J by 7 bases, with 13 bases left in between. The CDR3 is made up of 13 amino acids. The full variable domain, its missing parts supplied by reference TRBV5-1 and TRBJ2-1, is KAGVTQTPRYLIKTRGQQVTLSCSPISGHRSVSWYQQTPGQGLQFLFEYFSETQRNKGNFPGRFSGRQFSNSRSEMNVSTLELGDSALYLCASSYQGINEQFFGPGTRLTVL.

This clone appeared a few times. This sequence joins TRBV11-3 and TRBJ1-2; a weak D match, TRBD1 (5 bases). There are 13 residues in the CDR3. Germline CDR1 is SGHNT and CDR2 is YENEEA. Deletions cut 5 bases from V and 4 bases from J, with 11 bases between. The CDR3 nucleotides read TGTGCCAGCAGCACTAGCGGGGGCTATGGCTACACCTTC. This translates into CASSTSGGYGYTF.

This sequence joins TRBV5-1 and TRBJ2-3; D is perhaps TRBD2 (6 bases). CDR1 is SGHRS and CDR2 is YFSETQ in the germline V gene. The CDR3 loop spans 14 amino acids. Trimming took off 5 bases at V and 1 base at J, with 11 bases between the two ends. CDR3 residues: CASRGGHGTDTQYF. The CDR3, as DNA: TGCGCCAGCAGGGGAGGTCACGGCACAGATACGCAGTATTTT.

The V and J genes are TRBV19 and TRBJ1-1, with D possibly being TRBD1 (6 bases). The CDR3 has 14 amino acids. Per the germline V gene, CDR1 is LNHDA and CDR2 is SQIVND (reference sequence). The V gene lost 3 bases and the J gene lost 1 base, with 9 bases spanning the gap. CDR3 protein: CASSIRTANTEAFF. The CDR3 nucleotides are TGTGCCAGTAGTATCCGGACAGCGAACACTGAAGCTTTCTTT.

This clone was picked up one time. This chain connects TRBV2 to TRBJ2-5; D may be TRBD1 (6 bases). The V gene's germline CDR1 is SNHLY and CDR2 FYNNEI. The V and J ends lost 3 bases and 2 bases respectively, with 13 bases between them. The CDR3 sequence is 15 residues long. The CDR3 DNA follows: TGTGCCAGCAGTGACGCCGGACAGCCACAAGAGACCCAGTACTTC. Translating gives CASSDAGQPQETQYF.

The CDR3 sequence: CAWSAVNTEAFF. CDR3 bases: TGTGCCTGGAGCGCAGTGAACACTGAAGCTTTCTTT. J is TRBJ1-1 and V is TRBV30; no clear D. CDR1 and CDR2 (germline): GTSNPN, SVGIG (reference sequence). Trimming pared 3 bases from V and 0 bases from J, leaving 5 bases between. The CDR3 sequence is 12 residues long. Looking up the rest from reference TRBV30 and TRBJ1-1 gives the full variable domain: SQTIHQWPATLVQPVGSPLSLECTVEGTSNPNLYWYRQAAGRGLQLLFYSVGIGQISSEVPQNLSASRPQDRQFILSSKKLLLSDSGFYLCAWSAVNTEAFFGQGTRLTVV.

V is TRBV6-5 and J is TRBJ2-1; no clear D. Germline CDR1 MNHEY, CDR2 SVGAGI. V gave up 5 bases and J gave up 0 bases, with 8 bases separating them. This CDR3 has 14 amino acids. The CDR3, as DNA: TGTGCCAGCAGTCTAATAAGCTCCTACAATGAGCAGTTCTTC. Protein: CASSLISSYNEQFF.

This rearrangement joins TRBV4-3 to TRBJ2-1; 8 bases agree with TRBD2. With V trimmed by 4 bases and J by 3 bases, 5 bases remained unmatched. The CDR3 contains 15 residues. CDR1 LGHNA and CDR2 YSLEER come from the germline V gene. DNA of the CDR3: TGCGCCAGCAGCCCAGGACTAGCACACTACAATGAGCAGTTCTTC. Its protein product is CASSPGLAHYNEQFF.

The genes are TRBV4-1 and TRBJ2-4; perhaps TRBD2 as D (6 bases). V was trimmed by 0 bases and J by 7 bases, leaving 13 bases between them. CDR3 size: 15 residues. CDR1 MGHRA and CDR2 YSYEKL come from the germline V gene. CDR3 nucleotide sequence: TGCGCCAGCAGCCAAGAGTCCGGGGGAGTGAACATTCAGTACTTC. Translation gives CASSQESGGVNIQYF.

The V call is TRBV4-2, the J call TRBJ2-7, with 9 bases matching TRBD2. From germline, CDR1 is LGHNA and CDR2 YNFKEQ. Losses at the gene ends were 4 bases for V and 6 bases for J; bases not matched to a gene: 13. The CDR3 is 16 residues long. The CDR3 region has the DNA TGTGCCAGCAGCCCCACTGTGACTAGCGGCGTTATCGAGCAGTACTTC. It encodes CASSPTVTSGVIEQYF.

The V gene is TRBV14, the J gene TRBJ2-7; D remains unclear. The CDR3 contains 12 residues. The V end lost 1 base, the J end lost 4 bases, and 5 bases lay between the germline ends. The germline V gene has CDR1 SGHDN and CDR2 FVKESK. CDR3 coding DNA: TGTGCCAGCAGCCAAGTAGATTACGAGCAGTACTTC. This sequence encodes CASSQVDYEQYF.

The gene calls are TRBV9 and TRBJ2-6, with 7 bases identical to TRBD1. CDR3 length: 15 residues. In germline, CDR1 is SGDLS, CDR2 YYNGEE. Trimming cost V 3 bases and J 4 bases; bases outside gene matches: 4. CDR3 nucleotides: TGTGCCAGCAGCGCAAGGGGGCTGGGGGCCAACGTCCTGACTTTC. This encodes CASSARGLGANVLTF.